The entry that follows covers one TCR beta chain sequence. The data belong to a study of blood T cell repertoires in COVID-19. Study overall: PBMCs, B-cell-depleted T cells, or T cells were the source of the cDNA or gDNA that made up the material.

Using immunoSEQ multiplex PCR, the repertoire was profiled, and TCRdb retains in-frame clones only, with some absent. This repertoire shows about 130,000 clones, roughly 84% found once; its top ten account for around 13%. V was clipped by 1 base and J by 8 bases, with 12 bases between them. CDR1 SGHKS and CDR2 YYEKEE come from the germline V gene (reference sequence). The CDR3 loop spans 13 amino acids. The sequence came from a woman aged 25 to 39 who had recovered from COVID-19. This chain uses TRBV5-5 with TRBJ1-1; D may be TRBD1 (6 bases). Sequenced material: peripheral blood. In DNA form, the CDR3 reads TGTGCCAGCAGCTTGAGGCCCGGGACAGAAGCTTTCTTT. The encoded protein is CASSLRPGTEAFF.